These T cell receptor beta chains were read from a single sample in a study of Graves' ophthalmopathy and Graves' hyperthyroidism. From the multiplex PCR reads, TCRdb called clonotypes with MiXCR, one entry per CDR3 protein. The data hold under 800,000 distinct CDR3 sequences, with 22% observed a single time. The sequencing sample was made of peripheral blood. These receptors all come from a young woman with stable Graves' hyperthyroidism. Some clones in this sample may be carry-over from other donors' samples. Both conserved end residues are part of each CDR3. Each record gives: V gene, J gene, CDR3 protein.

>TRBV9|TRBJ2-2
CASSVGPSTGELFF
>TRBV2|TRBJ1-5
CASSEEGLGNQPQHF
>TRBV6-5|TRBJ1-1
CASSYSPGQGVTEAFF
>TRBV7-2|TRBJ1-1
CASTQGRGNTEAFF
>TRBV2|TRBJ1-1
CASSPPRDRGKAFF
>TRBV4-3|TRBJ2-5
CASSQGLAGQETQYF
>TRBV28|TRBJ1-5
CASSLVAGGDNQPQHF
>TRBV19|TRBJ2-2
CASSIVYSGELFF
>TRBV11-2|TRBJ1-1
CASSYSLGTEAFF
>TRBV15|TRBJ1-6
CATSRDRWMARQGRNSPLHF
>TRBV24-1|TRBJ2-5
CATSDTGELETQYF
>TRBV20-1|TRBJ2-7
CSATGTSGSYEQYF
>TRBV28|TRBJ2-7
CASFPGHNYEQYF
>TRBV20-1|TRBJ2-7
CSADGGYSYEQYF
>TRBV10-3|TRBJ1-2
CAIRGEALYGYGYTF
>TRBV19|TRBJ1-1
CASSIGERGNTEAFF
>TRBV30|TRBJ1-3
CAWSAPRNSGNTIYF
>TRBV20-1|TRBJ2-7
CSARVPRTGPEQYF
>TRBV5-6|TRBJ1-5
CASSLTGSRQPQHF
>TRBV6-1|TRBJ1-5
CASSEAGTGGNQPQHF
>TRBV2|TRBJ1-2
CASSEDRAYGYTF
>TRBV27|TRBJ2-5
CASSPLFRWGRDRLLIETQYF
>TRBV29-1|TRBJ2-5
CSVWDSSRRETQYF
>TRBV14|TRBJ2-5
CASTVWETQYF
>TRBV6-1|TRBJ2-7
CASSAQRSYEQYF
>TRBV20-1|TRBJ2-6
CSAPGQPGANVLTF
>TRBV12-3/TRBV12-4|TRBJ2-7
CASSPRAGNLRYEQYF